This T cell receptor beta chain originates from a study of monozygotic twins with inflammatory bowel disease. The authors drew roughly 2.5 ml of blood from each donor. TCRdb reprocessed the 5' RACE reads and keeps a single row for each CDR3 protein, giving no DNA. The sample has 70,000 to 95,000 distinct CDR3 sequences; the top ten hold 6% to 9.5%. This clonotype was obtained from a human donor with ulcerative colitis or Crohn's disease, or a healthy co-twin of an affected twin (not recorded which). Sequencing was done on a sample of blood.

The CDR3 is CASSLPGTDTQYF. The chain uses TRBV5-4 and TRBJ2-3. Per the germline V gene, CDR1 is SGHNT and CDR2 is YYREEE (reference sequence). The CDR3 runs 13 residues.